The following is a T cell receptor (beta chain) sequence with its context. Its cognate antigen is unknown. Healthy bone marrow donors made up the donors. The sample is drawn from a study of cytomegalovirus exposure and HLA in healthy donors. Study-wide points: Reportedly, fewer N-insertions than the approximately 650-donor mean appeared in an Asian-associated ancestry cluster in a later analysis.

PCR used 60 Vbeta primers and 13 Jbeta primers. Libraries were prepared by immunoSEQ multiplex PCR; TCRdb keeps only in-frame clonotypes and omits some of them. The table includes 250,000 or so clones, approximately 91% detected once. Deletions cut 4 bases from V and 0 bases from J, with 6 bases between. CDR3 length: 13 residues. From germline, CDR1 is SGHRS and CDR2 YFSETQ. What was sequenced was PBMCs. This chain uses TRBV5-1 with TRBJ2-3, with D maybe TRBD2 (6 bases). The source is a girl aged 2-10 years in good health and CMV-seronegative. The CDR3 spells CASSGGSTDTQYF. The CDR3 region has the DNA TGCGCCAGCAGCGGAGGGAGCACAGATACGCAGTATTTT.